Shown below are 20 T cell receptor beta chains from a single sample sequenced in a study of blood T cells in healthy people across ages. The use of a sample-barcoded 5' primer and a J-beta primer mix characterized a second PCR of roughly 7 to 11 cycles. A single record per CDR3 protein comes from TCRdb applying MiXCR to the 5' RACE reads. The sample has about 1.8 million distinct CDR3 sequences, around half seen once. Sequencing was carried out using blood. Every receptor here comes from a woman in her 40s in good health.

J is TRBJ1-1 and V is TRBV28; D ambiguous. The CDR3 is 14 residues long. From germline, CDR1 is MDHEN and CDR2 SYDVKM. The V end lost 7 bases, the J end lost 1 base, and 13 bases lay between the germline ends. The DNA of the CDR3 is TGTGCCAGCACCTACCCCGTCTCGAACACTGAAGCTTTCTTT. Translated, it gives CASTYPVSNTEAFF.

This clonotype was counted a few times. J is TRBJ2-7 and V is TRBV15; 10 positions agree with TRBD1. After removal of 3 bases from V and 3 bases from J, the junction contained 5 bases not matched to a gene. CDR1 is LNHNV and CDR2 is YYDKDF in the germline V gene (reference sequence). The CDR3 has 15 residues. The CDR3 is CATSSHRTGGYEQYF. CDR3 DNA: TGTGCCACCAGCAGCCATCGGACAGGGGGCTACGAGCAGTACTTC.

The rearrangement uses TRBV5-1 and TRBJ2-1; D is perhaps TRBD1 (6 bases). V was cut by 0 bases and J by 13 bases, with 14 bases left in between. Germline lookup yields CDR1 SGHRS and CDR2 YFSETQ. This CDR3 is 13 amino acids long. The CDR3 loop is CASSLADSPIQFF. The CDR3, as DNA: TGCGCCAGCAGCTTGGCGGACAGTCCCATACAGTTCTTC.

This chain links TRBV7-9 with TRBJ2-5; TRBD2 aligns across 8 bases. Trimming took 7 bases from V and 3 from J; bases not matched to a gene: 7. Germline CDR1 SEHNR, CDR2 FQNEAQ (reference sequence). There are 14 residues in the CDR3. CDR3 amino acids: CASKAGEFEETQYF. Written as DNA, the CDR3 is TGTGCCAGCAAAGCGGGGGAATTTGAAGAGACCCAGTACTTC.

This clonotype came up once. The chain joins TRBV15 to TRBJ1-2; D may be TRBD1 (5 bases). CDR3 length: 15 residues. V was shortened by 5 bases and J by 4 bases, with 17 bases between the two germline ends. Germline V CDR1 and CDR2: LNHNV, YYDKDF (reference sequence). CDR3 sequence (DNA): TGTGCCACCAGCGAAACAGGTCAGACGGTCTATGGCTACACCTTC. Amino acid sequence: CATSETGQTVYGYTF.

The table lists this clonotype with a few counts. This chain joins TRBV9 and TRBJ2-1; D gene unclear. The CDR3 contains 14 residues. Trimming shortened V by 0 bases and J by 6 bases, and 10 bases separated the two germline ends. The germline gives CDR1 SGDLS, CDR2 YYNGEE. Here the CDR3 DNA reads TGTGCCAGCAGCGTAGAAATTACCGCCAATGAGCAGTTCTTC. Residues: CASSVEITANEQFF. Looking up the rest from reference TRBV9 and TRBJ2-1 gives the full variable domain: DSGVTQTPKHLITATGQRVTLRCSPRSGDLSVYWYQQSLDQGLQFLIQYYNGEERAKGNILERFSAQQFPDLHSELNLSSLELGDSALYFCASSVEITANEQFFGPGTRLTVL.

The V and J genes are TRBV7-2 and TRBJ2-5; tentatively, D is TRBD1 or TRBD2 (5 bases each). The DNA matches TRBJ2-1 better at its end, which makes the J call doubtful. Looked up from germline, CDR1 is SGHTA and CDR2 is FQGNSA. The CDR3 is made up of 13 amino acids. The CDR3 DNA reads as TGTGCCAGCAGTAGACGGGGCCAAGAGACCCAGTTCTTC. Translated, it gives CASSRRGQETQFF.

The gene calls are TRBV20-1 and TRBJ2-3, with D unclear. Germline V gene lookup returns CDR1 DFQATT and CDR2 SNEGSKA (reference sequence). Between the trimmed V and J ends, which lost 6 bases and 1 base, there was a span of 14 bases. The CDR3 runs to 14 residues. The CDR3: CSAQLMVRTDTQYF. The CDR3, as DNA: TGCAGTGCCCAGCTCATGGTTCGCACAGATACGCAGTATTTT.

A few counts support this clonotype. The chain couples TRBV4-1 to TRBJ2-1; D is unresolved. Deletions cut 1 base from V and 5 bases from J, with 12 bases between. This CDR3 comprises 15 residues. CDR1 MGHRA and CDR2 YSYEKL come from the germline V gene. The CDR3 region is CASSQGDWVNNEQFF. The CDR3 DNA reads as TGCGCCAGCAGCCAAGGGGATTGGGTCAACAATGAGCAGTTCTTC.

This clonotype has more than one count but fewer than ten. The V call is TRBV4-3, the J call TRBJ2-5, with D perhaps being TRBD1 or TRBD2 (5 bases each). The CDR3 is 15 residues long. CDR1 is LGHNA and CDR2 is YSLEER in the germline V gene. Trimming cost V 4 bases and J 11 bases, with 23 bases left between them. CDR3: CASSPGAPGLFGQYF. The CDR3 nucleotides are TGCGCCAGCAGCCCCGGGGCACCAGGGCTATTCGGGCAGTACTTC.

The chain has TRBV6-5 and TRBJ1-5, with D possibly matching TRBD1 (5 bases). V lost 8 bases and J lost 6, with 17 bases in between. CDR1 is MNHEY, CDR2 SVGAGI, per germline. The CDR3 loop spans 14 amino acids. The chain's CDR3 is CASAGSGSGQPQHF. In nucleotides, the CDR3 is TGTGCCAGCGCAGGTTCAGGGTCGGGTCAGCCCCAGCATTTT.

The V and J genes are TRBV4-1 and TRBJ2-5; 11 positions agree with TRBD1. The CDR3 is made up of 15 amino acids. V shed 3 bases and J 11 bases; nucleotides not matched to a gene: 11. Germline lookup yields CDR1 MGHRA and CDR2 YSYEKL. The CDR3 DNA reads TGCGCCAGCAGCCACTCGGACAGGGGGCTGGGGGAGCAGTACTTC. Encoded protein: CASSHSDRGLGEQYF.

This clonotype has only a few counts. V usage is TRBV18 and J usage is TRBJ2-3, with D tentatively TRBD2 (6 bases). With 1 base removed from V and 6 bases from J, the gap between germline ends came to 11 bases. CDR3 length: 14 residues. Germline loops: CDR1 KGHSH, CDR2 LQKENI. The CDR3 spells CASSPRPGRDTQYF. The CDR3 DNA follows: TGTGCCAGCTCACCACGGCCGGGGAGGGATACGCAGTATTTT.

This chain uses TRBV27 with TRBJ2-3, with 8 positions matching TRBD1. Per the germline V gene, CDR1 is MNHEY and CDR2 is SMNVEV (reference sequence). The ends lost 6 bases at V and 2 bases at J; junction bases unmatched: 13. The CDR3 extends over 17 amino acids. CDR3 sequence: CASSRSPQGADTDTQYF. CDR3 in DNA: TGTGCCAGCAGCCGATCCCCGCAGGGGGCGGACACAGATACGCAGTATTTT.

This chain uses TRBV9 with TRBJ1-2, with unresolved D. This CDR3 is 15 amino acids long. V lost 0 bases to trimming and J lost 0 bases, with 9 bases between them. Germline CDR1 is SGDLS and CDR2 is YYNGEE. The CDR3 bases are TGTGCCAGCAGCGTAGGGGCGGTTGCTAACTATGGCTACACCTTC. Encoded protein: CASSVGAVANYGYTF. The entire variable domain, with the rest obtained from reference TRBV9 and TRBJ1-2, is as follows: DSGVTQTPKHLITATGQRVTLRCSPRSGDLSVYWYQQSLDQGLQFLIQYYNGEERAKGNILERFSAQQFPDLHSELNLSSLELGDSALYFCASSVGAVANYGYTFGSGTRLTVV.

CDR3 sequence reads: CANPRTGRRSGANVLTF. In DNA form, the CDR3 reads TGTGCCAACCCCCGGACAGGACGACGATCTGGGGCCAACGTCCTGACTTTC. The chain carries TRBV27 and TRBJ2-6, with 7 bases that match TRBD1. The CDR3 consists of 17 residues. Per germline, CDR1 MNHEY and CDR2 SMNVEV (reference sequence). V lost 10 bases and J lost 1; bases outside the gene matches: 13.

The rearrangement links TRBV5-8 to TRBJ1-2; no definite D call. CDR3 length: 13 residues. The germline gives CDR1 SGHTS, CDR2 YDEGEE. Trimming removed 4 bases from V and 0 bases from J, with 7 bases in between. The CDR3 DNA follows: TGTGCCAGCAGCCAACAGCCTAACTATGGCTACACCTTC. Protein: CASSQQPNYGYTF.

This chain joins TRBV7-6 and TRBJ2-7; maybe TRBD2 (6 bases). Trimming took 0 bases from V and 7 from J, leaving 7 bases between them. Per the germline V gene, CDR1 is SGHVS and CDR2 is FNYEAQ. There are 12 residues in the CDR3. The CDR3: CASSLAEGEQYF. Written as DNA, the CDR3 is TGTGCCAGCAGCTTAGCGGAGGGTGAGCAGTACTTC.

The chain uses TRBV7-2 and TRBJ2-5; possible D gene TRBD2, 5 bases. Germline CDR1 SGHTA, CDR2 FQGNSA. The V end lost 5 bases, the J end lost 11 bases, and 24 bases lay between the germline ends. This CDR3 spans 15 amino acids. The CDR3 DNA reads as TGTGCCAGCAGCGAGGGCCCGGGATCCTACAATGAGCAGTACTTC. Translation: CASSEGPGSYNEQYF.

This sequence joins TRBV6-2 or TRBV6-3 and TRBJ1-5, with D possibly matching TRBD1 (6 bases). Between the trimmed V and J ends, which lost 2 bases and 7 bases, there was a span of 12 bases. Germline-derived CDR1 and CDR2 are MNHEY and SVGEGT. The length of the CDR3 is 14 residues. CDR3 sequence reads: CASSYEGVGQPQHF. CDR3 in DNA: TGTGCCAGCAGTTACGAGGGGGTTGGCCAGCCCCAGCATTTT.